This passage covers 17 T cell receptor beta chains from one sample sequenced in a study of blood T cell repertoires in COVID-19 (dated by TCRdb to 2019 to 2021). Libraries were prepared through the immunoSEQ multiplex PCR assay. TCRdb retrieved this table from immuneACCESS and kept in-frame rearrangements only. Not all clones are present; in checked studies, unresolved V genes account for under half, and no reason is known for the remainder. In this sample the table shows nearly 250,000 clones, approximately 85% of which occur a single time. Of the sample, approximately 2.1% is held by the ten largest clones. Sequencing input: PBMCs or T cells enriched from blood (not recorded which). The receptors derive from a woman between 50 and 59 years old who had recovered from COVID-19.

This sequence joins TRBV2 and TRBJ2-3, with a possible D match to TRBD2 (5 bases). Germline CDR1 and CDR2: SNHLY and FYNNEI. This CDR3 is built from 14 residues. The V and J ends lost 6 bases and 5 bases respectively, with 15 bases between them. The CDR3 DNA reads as TGTGCCAGCAGCGAGGAGGTTCTTGGAGATACGCAGTATTTT. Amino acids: CASSEEVLGDTQYF.

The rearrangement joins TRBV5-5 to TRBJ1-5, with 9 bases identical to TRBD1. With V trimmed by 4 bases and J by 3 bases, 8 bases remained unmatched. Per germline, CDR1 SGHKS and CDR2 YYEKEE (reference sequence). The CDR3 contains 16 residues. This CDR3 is CASSQTGQGHNQPQHF. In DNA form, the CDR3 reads TGTGCCAGCAGCCAAACCGGACAGGGGCACAATCAGCCCCAGCATTTT.

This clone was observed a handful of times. CDR3 DNA sequence: TGTGCCAGCCAGAACACTGAAGCTTTCTTT. It codes for CASQNTEAFF. The rearrangement uses TRBV27 and TRBJ1-1; no reliable D call. Germline CDR1 MNHEY, CDR2 SMNVEV (reference sequence). The CDR3 runs 10 residues. The germline V and J ends were trimmed by 8 bases and 1 base, with 2 bases remaining between them.

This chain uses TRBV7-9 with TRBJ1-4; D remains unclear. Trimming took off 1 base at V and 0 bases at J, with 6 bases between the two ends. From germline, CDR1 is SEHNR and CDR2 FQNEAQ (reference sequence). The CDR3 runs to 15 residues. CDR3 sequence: CASSLGAATNEKLFF. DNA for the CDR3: TGTGCCAGCAGCTTAGGGGCAGCAACTAATGAAAAACTGTTTTTT.

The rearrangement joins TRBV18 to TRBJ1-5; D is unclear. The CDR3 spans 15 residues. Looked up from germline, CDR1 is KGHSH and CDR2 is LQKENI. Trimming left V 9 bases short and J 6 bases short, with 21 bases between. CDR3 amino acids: CASGQSAGGGQPQHF. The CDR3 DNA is TGTGCCAGTGGGCAATCCGCGGGAGGTGGTCAGCCCCAGCATTTT.

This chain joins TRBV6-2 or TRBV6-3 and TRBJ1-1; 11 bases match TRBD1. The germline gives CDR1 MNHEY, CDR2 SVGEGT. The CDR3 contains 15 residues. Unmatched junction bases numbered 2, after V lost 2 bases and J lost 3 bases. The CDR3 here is CASSYVGQGDTEAFF. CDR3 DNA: TGTGCCAGCAGTTACGTGGGACAGGGGGACACTGAAGCTTTCTTT.

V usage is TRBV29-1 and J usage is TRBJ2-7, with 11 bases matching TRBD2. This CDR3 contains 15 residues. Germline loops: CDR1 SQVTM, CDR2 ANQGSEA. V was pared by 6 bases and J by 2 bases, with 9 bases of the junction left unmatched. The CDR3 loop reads CSVSGTSGGTYEQYF. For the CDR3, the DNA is TGCAGCGTCTCCGGGACTAGCGGAGGGACCTACGAGCAGTACTTC.

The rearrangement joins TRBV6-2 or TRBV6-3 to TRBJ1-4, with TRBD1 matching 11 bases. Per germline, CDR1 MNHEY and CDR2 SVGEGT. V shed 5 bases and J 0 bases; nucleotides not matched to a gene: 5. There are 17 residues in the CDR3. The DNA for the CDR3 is TGTGCCAGCAGTCGGACAGGGGGCGCGGCAACTAATGAAAAACTGTTTTTT. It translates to CASSRTGGAATNEKLFF.

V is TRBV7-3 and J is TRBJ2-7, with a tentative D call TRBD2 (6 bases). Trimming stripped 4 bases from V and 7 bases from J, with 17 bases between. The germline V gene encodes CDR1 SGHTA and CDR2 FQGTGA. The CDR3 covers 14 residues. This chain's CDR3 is CASSSGLERGEQYF. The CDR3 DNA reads TGTGCCAGCAGCTCGGGACTTGAAAGAGGAGAGCAGTACTTC.

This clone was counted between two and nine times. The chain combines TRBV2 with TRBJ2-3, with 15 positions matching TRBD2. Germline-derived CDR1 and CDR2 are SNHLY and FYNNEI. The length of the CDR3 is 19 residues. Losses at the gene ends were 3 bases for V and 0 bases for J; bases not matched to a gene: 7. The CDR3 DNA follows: TGTGCCAGCAGTGATGGACTAGCGGGGGGGCCGAGCAGCACAGATACGCAGTATTTT. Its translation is CASSDGLAGGPSSTDTQYF. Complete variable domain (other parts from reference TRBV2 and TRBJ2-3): EPEVTQTPSHQVTQMGQEVILRCVPISNHLYFYWYRQILGQKVEFLVSFYNNEISEKSEIFDDQFSVERPDGSNFTLKIRSTKLEDSAMYFCASSDGLAGGPSSTDTQYFGPGTRLTVL.

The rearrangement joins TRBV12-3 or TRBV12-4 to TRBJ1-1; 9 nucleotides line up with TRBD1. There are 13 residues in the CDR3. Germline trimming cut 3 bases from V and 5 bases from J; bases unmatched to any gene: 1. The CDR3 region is CASSLGTGTEAFF. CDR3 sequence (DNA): TGTGCCAGCAGTTTGGGGACAGGGACTGAAGCTTTCTTT.

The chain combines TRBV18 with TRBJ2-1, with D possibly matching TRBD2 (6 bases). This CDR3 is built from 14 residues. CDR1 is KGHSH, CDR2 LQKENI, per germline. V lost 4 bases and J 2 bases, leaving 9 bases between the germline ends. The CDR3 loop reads CASSQAGTYNEQFF. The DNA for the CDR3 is TGTGCCAGCTCACAGGCGGGGACCTACAATGAGCAGTTCTTC.

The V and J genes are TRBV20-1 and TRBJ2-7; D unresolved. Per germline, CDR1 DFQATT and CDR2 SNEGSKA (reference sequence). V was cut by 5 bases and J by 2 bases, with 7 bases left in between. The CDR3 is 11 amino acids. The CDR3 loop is CSASLAYEQYF. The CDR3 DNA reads TGCAGTGCTTCCTTAGCCTACGAGCAGTACTTC.

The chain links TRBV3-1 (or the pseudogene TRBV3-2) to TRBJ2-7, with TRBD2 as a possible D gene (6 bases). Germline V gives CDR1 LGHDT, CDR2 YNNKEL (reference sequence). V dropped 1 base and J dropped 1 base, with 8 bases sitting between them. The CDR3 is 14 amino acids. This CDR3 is CASSQARDSYEQYF. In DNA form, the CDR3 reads TGTGCCAGCAGCCAAGCGCGGGATTCCTACGAGCAGTACTTC.

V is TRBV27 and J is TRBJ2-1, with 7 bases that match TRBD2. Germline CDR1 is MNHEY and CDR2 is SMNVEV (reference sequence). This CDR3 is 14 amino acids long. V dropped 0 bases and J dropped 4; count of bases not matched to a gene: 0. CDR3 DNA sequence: TGTGCCAGCAGTTTATCCGGGGGGTACAATGAGCAGTTCTTC. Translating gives CASSLSGGYNEQFF.

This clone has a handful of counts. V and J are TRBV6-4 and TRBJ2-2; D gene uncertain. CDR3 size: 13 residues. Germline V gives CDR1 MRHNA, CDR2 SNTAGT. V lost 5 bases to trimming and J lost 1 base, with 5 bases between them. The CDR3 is CASSIVNTGELFF. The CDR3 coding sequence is TGTGCCAGCAGTATAGTGAACACCGGGGAGCTGTTTTTT.

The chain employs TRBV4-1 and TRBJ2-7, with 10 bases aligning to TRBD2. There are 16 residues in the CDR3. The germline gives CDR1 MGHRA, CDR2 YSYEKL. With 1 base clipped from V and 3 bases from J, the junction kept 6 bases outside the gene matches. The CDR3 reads CASSQGRASGSYEQYF. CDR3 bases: TGCGCCAGCAGCCAAGGTCGGGCTAGCGGGAGCTACGAGCAGTACTTC.